The following is a TCR beta chain sequence with its context. The antigen is undetermined. The sample is drawn from a study of T cells in localized non-small cell lung cancer. The study, taken as a whole, reports: Adjacent lung exhibited a median of 57 among the 100 most abundant tumor clones. The study sequenced only one region of the tumor. As a result, intratumor heterogeneity could not be excluded and remains possible. Elevated circulating T cell density in blood was associated with longer overall survival. Uninvolved adjacent lung showed higher T cell clonality than tumor.

Sequencing used immunoSEQ multiplex PCR; TCRdb keeps in-frame clones, though not all of them. This table holds approximately 13,000 clones, more than 75% found once. The CDR3 extends over 17 amino acids. The germline V gene encodes CDR1 SGHAT and CDR2 FQNNGV. Source: peripheral blood, taken before any cancer treatment. This clonotype originated in a male donor older than 55 with stage I lung adenocarcinoma. This chain links TRBV11-2 with TRBJ2-5, with TRBD2 matching 9 bases. The J call is uncertain, as TRBJ2-7 better fits the DNA end. This CDR3 is CASSLGVWGTSPYEQYF. DNA for the CDR3: TGTGCCAGCAGCTTAGGCGTCTGGGGGACTAGCCCCTACGAGCAGTACTTC.